Listed below are T cell receptor beta chains from one sample, sequenced in a study of HIV-infected children after antiretroviral therapy interruption. TCRdb called the 3' RACE reads again in MiXCR, with one record for every CDR3 protein. This sample has about 89,000 distinct CDR3 sequences, with about 7% found just once. The sequencing used CD45RA+ CD4+ T cells from PBMCs, pooled from several time points, collected from a donor given antiretroviral therapy, either interrupted or continuous. These receptors all come from a pool of human donors with HIV. Each CDR3 is given with its conserved first and last residue. Fields, in order: J gene, CDR3 length, V gene, CDR3 protein.

TRBJ2-1	14	TRBV6-5	CASSPGQGRNEQFF
TRBJ2-3	14	TRBV10-1	CASSESGRGDTQYF
TRBJ2-1	13	TRBV14	CASSQDSNYEQFF
TRBJ2-5	13	TRBV5-1	CASSVGHEETQYF
TRBJ2-7	11	TRBV23-1	CASPSSYEQYF
TRBJ1-5	16	TRBV6-6	CASSRFGQASNQPQHF
TRBJ2-1	13	TRBV6-6	CASGQGNYAEQFF
TRBJ2-3	14	TRBV6-1	CASSASDSIDTQYF
TRBJ2-5	15	TRBV19	CASSPLTVNQDTQYF
TRBJ1-1	17	TRBV12-5	CASGLIVWAGRNTEAFF
TRBJ1-5	13	TRBV30	CAWTAGGNQPQHF
TRBJ1-1	11	TRBV10-3	CAINRGTEAFF
TRBJ2-7	14	TRBV11-2	CASSPGAGEAEQYF
TRBJ1-1	13	TRBV12-3/TRBV12-4	CASRDPGNTEAFF
TRBJ1-6	12	TRBV12-5	CASGWEDSPLHF
TRBJ2-1	16	TRBV12-3/TRBV12-4	CASSLGDWGIYAEQFF
TRBJ1-6	15	TRBV9	CASSVGVGDNSPLHF
TRBJ2-1	13	TRBV5-1	CASSLVGSNEQFF
TRBJ1-2	14	TRBV5-5	CASSTGTAYYGYTF
TRBJ1-2	14	TRBV30	CAWSLLSDWSGYTF
TRBJ1-5	16	TRBV18	CASSPEPTGTYQPQHF
TRBJ2-7	13	TRBV18	CASSDSRGPEQYF
TRBJ2-7	14	TRBV7-2	CASSNRLSSREQYF
TRBJ2-1	15	TRBV7-1	CASSSPKRAVNEQFF
TRBJ2-3	16	TRBV10-3	CAISDSTGSSQDTQYF
TRBJ2-1	20	TRBV12-3/TRBV12-4	CASSSTRGTGGKSSYNEQFF
TRBJ2-1	15	TRBV12-3/TRBV12-4	CASSFSLGPYNEQFF
TRBJ2-1	14	TRBV2	CASSEVRSYNEQFF
TRBJ1-3	16	TRBV28	CASFGQERFSGNTIYF